This T cell receptor beta chain was observed in a study of blood T cell repertoires in COVID-19. Clones were sequenced by immunoSEQ multiplex PCR, and TCRdb holds only the in-frame ones, with some missing. In the table there are more than 150,000 clones, around 86% of which are singletons. One Seattle source followed patients from active infection through their disease course. The germline V gene encodes CDR1 SGHNT and CDR2 YYREEE (reference sequence). The CDR3 sequence is 14 residues long. V shed 4 bases and J 4 bases; nucleotides not matched to a gene: 6. The chain uses TRBV5-4 and TRBJ1-1; 8 bases agree with TRBD1. The sequence derives from a man between 60 and 75 years old with COVID-19, enrolled during active disease. Sample: peripheral blood. The CDR3 reads CASSLVDRVTEAFF. CDR3 nucleotides: TGTGCCAGCAGCCTTGTGGACAGGGTCACTGAAGCTTTCTTT.